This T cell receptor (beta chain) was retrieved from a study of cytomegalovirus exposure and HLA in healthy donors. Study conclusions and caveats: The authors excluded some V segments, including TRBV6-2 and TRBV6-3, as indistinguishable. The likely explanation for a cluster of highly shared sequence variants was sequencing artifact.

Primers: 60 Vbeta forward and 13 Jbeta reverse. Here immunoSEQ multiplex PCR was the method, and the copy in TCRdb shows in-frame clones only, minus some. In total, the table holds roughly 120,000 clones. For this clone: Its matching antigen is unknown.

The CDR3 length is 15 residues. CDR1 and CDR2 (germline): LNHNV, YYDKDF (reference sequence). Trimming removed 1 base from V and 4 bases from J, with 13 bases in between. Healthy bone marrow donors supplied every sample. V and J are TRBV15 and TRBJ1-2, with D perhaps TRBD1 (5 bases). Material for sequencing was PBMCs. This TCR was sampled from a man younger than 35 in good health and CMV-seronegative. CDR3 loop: CATSRAGGGTYGYTF. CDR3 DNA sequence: TGTGCCACCAGCAGAGCGGGGGGAGGGACCTATGGCTACACCTTC.